Given below is one T cell receptor beta chain in context. This specimen belongs to a study of blood T cell repertoires in COVID-19. Source study methods: Nucleated cell number was recorded as an estimate derived from reference gene primer amplification. Method: immunoSEQ multiplex PCR; TCRdb's copy keeps in-frame clones and lacks some. V, J and clone size are those of that table, while D and trimming were read from the DNA. The table has roughly 500,000 clones, 70% to 90% seen once. In germline, CDR1 is MGHRA, CDR2 YSYEKL. With V trimmed by 3 bases and J by 2 bases, 6 bases remained unmatched. The CDR3 extends over 15 amino acids.

The V gene is TRBV4-1, the J gene TRBJ2-5; 7 positions match TRBD2. The specimen was PBMCs or T cells enriched from blood (not recorded which). The TCR was taken from a woman aged 35 to 49 who had recovered from COVID-19. The CDR3 DNA sequence: TGCGCCAGCAGCCACGGCCAGCGGGAACAAGAGACCCAGTACTTC. Translating gives CASSHGQREQETQYF.